The 8 T cell receptor beta chains below were found in one sample sequenced in a study of early T cells in non-severe SARS-CoV-2 infection. TCRdb passed the 5' RACE reads through MiXCR, listing each CDR3 protein once. The data hold around 30,000 distinct CDR3 sequences, with over 3.5% observed a single time. Input material: whole blood. Receptors were obtained from an adult who was a healthcare worker with PCR-confirmed SARS-CoV-2 infection or an uninfected control (not recorded which).

This clonotype has ten or more counts. The chain is built from TRBV7-9 and TRBJ2-1, with 11 nucleotides matching TRBD2. This CDR3 comprises 15 residues. Germline CDR1 and CDR2: SEHNR and FQNEAQ (reference sequence). J was trimmed by 9 bases and V by 8 bases; bases with no gene match: 12. The CDR3 nucleotides are TGTGCCAGCCTTCCGGTAGCGGGAGGGCAGGGTGAGCAGTTCTTC. It specifies CASLPVAGGQGEQFF. Complete variable domain (other parts from reference TRBV7-9 and TRBJ2-1): DTGVSQNPRHKITKRGQNVTFRCDPISEHNRLYWYRQTLGQGPEFLTYFQNEAQLEKSRLLSDRFSAERPKGSFSTLEIQRTEQGDSAMYLCASLPVAGGQGEQFFGPGTRLTVL.

Here the CDR3 reads CASSQEADLSYNEQFF. CDR3 DNA: TGTGCCAGCAGCCAAGAGGCGGACCTCTCCTACAATGAGCAGTTCTTC. This chain connects TRBV4-2 to TRBJ2-1, with D hard to call. CDR3 length equals 16 residues. Germline V gives CDR1 LGHNA, CDR2 YNFKEQ. V gave up 0 bases and J gave up 0 bases, with 9 bases separating them.

This clonotype was detected ten times or more. The rearrangement uses TRBV29-1 and TRBJ1-1; tentatively, D is TRBD1 (5 bases). This CDR3 is 12 amino acids long. Germline V lookup: CDR1 SQVTM, CDR2 ANQGSEA. V lost 4 bases and J lost 5, with 11 bases in between. The CDR3 spells CSVADSPTEAFF. The CDR3 DNA reads TGCAGCGTTGCCGACAGCCCTACTGAAGCTTTCTTT.

This clonotype was observed many times. The chain links TRBV3-1 to TRBJ1-1, with TRBD1 identical over 10 bases. The ends lost 6 bases at V and 1 base at J; junction bases unmatched: 2. The CDR3 covers 14 residues. Germline-derived CDR1 and CDR2 are LGHDT and YNNKEL (reference sequence). CDR3 protein: CASRGTGANTEAFF. The CDR3 DNA reads as TGTGCCAGCAGGGGGACAGGGGCGAACACTGAAGCTTTCTTT.

This clonotype was counted many times. The chain links TRBV7-9 to TRBJ1-1, with TRBD1 matching 9 bases. The V gene end was trimmed by 5 bases and the J gene end by 4 bases; junction bases not matched to a gene: 5. CDR3 size: 14 residues. Germline lookup yields CDR1 SEHNR and CDR2 FQNEAQ (reference sequence). For the CDR3, the DNA is TGTGCCAGCAGCAGACAGGGGGATGGCACTGAAGCTTTCTTT. Protein product: CASSRQGDGTEAFF.

The CDR3 sequence is CASPAVDQRGTDTQYF. DNA for the CDR3: TGTGCCAGCCCCGCGGTTGATCAGCGGGGAACAGATACGCAGTATTTT. J is TRBJ2-3 and V is TRBV7-9; TRBD2 matches at 7 bases. The CDR3 has 16 residues. J lost 3 bases, V lost 8 bases, and 14 bases had no gene match. From germline, CDR1 is SEHNR and CDR2 FQNEAQ (reference sequence).

This clonotype was recorded many times. The CDR3 loop reads CASKAGSVTGELFF. The CDR3 DNA reads TGTGCCAGCAAAGCAGGGTCTGTGACCGGGGAGCTGTTTTTT. The chain uses TRBV2 and TRBJ2-2; a weak D match, TRBD1 (5 bases). Per germline, CDR1 SNHLY and CDR2 FYNNEI. The length of the CDR3 is 14 residues. The V end lost 7 bases, the J end lost 5 bases, and 14 bases lay between the germline ends.

At least ten counts were recorded for this clonotype. V is TRBV5-1 and J is TRBJ2-7; 10 bases line up with TRBD1. The trim removed 5 bases at V and 5 bases at J, leaving 10 bases unmatched. CDR1 is SGHRS, CDR2 YFSETQ, per germline. This CDR3 spans 15 amino acids. The CDR3 loop reads CASRPRQGAPHEQYF. DNA for the CDR3: TGCGCCAGCAGACCTAGACAGGGGGCCCCTCACGAGCAGTACTTC.